One sample yielded the 32 T cell receptor beta chains listed below, sequenced in a study of cytomegalovirus exposure and HLA in healthy donors. Amplification used 60 Vbeta primers and 13 Jbeta primers. Measured with immunoSEQ multiplex PCR; TCRdb has only the in-frame clones, and not every one. The sample comprises 150,000 to 200,000 clones, 80% of which are singletons, and approximately 10% rests with the top ten. The sample comprised PBMCs. The receptors originated from a young man in good health and CMV-seropositive.

This chain links TRBV7-8 with TRBJ1-1, with D hard to call. This CDR3 is built from 13 residues. Trimming shortened V by 6 bases and J by 0 bases, and 8 bases separated the two germline ends. Germline V gene sequence: CDR1 SGHVS, CDR2 FQNEAQ. The CDR3 spells CASREQLNTEAFF. Here the CDR3 DNA reads TGTGCCAGCAGGGAGCAGCTGAACACTGAAGCTTTCTTT.

The chain employs TRBV15 and TRBJ2-3; the D is unclear. This CDR3 has 16 residues. Trimming stripped 0 bases from V and 4 bases from J, with 14 bases between. Looked up from germline, CDR1 is LNHNV and CDR2 is YYDKDF (reference sequence). The CDR3 loop reads CATSRDYGGAPDTQYF. CDR3 DNA: TGTGCCACCAGCAGAGATTATGGCGGAGCCCCAGATACGCAGTATTTT.

The chain uses TRBV28 and TRBJ1-2; 7 nucleotides agree with TRBD1. The CDR3 totals 13 residues. The V and J ends lost 1 base and 4 bases, in that order; junction bases with no gene match: 0. Germline loops: CDR1 MDHEN, CDR2 SYDVKM. CDR3 protein: CASSLSGGYGYTF. Written as DNA, the CDR3 is TGTGCCAGCAGTTTATCAGGGGGCTATGGCTACACCTTC.

This clone was picked up one time. The chain couples TRBV19 to TRBJ2-1; D might be TRBD1 (5 bases). From germline, CDR1 is LNHDA and CDR2 SQIVND (reference sequence). CDR3 length: 16 amino acids. Trimming removed 1 base at V and 2 bases at J, with 12 bases between. The CDR3 loop is CASSIVWGSPYNEQFF. As DNA, the CDR3 is TGTGCCAGTAGTATAGTGTGGGGCTCCCCCTACAATGAGCAGTTCTTC.

This clone was detected only a few times. The chain has TRBV5-4 and TRBJ2-7; 7 bases fit TRBD1. Looked up from germline, CDR1 is SGHNT and CDR2 is YYREEE (reference sequence). This CDR3 spans 14 amino acids. V lost 3 bases, J lost 0 bases, and 3 bases stayed unmatched. The CDR3 DNA sequence: TGTGCCAGCAGCTCGGGACAGCTCTCCTACGAGCAGTACTTC. Its translation is CASSSGQLSYEQYF.

The chain recombines TRBV30 with TRBJ2-7; the match to TRBD1 covers 7 bases. This CDR3 contains 13 residues. Looked up from germline, CDR1 is GTSNPN and CDR2 is SVGIG (reference sequence). Germline trimming cut 1 base from V and 5 bases from J; bases unmatched to any gene: 5. CDR3 bases: TGTGCCTGGAGTGGCCTACAGGGGAACGAGCAGTACTTC. Its translation is CAWSGLQGNEQYF.

The V gene is TRBV29-1, the J gene TRBJ2-3, with 10 bases matching TRBD1. Per germline, CDR1 SQVTM and CDR2 ANQGSEA. With V trimmed by 7 bases and J by 5 bases, 15 bases remained unmatched. CDR3 size: 16 residues. The chain's CDR3 is CSAILRGQGTGDTQYF. As DNA, the CDR3 is TGCAGCGCCATCCTGCGGGGACAGGGGACGGGAGATACGCAGTATTTT.

V gene TRBV29-1 combines with J gene TRBJ1-1, with D unclear. Germline CDR1 reads SQVTM; CDR2 reads ANQGSEA. V was cut by 7 bases and J by 2 bases, with 11 bases left in between. The CDR3 length is 12 residues. The CDR3 protein is CSAVRENTEAFF. The CDR3 coding sequence is TGCAGCGCTGTACGGGAAAACACTGAAGCTTTCTTT.

V usage is TRBV5-4 and J usage is TRBJ2-3, with TRBD1 matching over 9 bases. J was trimmed by 0 bases and V by 2 bases; bases with no gene match: 4. Germline V gene lookup returns CDR1 SGHNT and CDR2 YYREEE (reference sequence). The CDR3 extends over 16 amino acids. CDR3 in DNA: TGTGCCAGCAGCTTCGGGACAGGGCGTAGCACAGATACGCAGTATTTT. This translates into CASSFGTGRSTDTQYF.

Only a few counts were recorded for this clone. The V gene is TRBV5-1, the J gene TRBJ1-5, with D uncertain. With 2 bases removed from V and 1 base from J, the gap between germline ends came to 4 bases. The CDR3 contains 13 residues. Germline V gene data show CDR1 as SGHRS and CDR2 as YFSETQ. CDR3 sequence reads: CASSFGSNQPQHF. DNA of the CDR3: TGCGCCAGCAGCTTTGGCAGCAATCAGCCCCAGCATTTT.

This clone was observed a few times. This chain uses TRBV11-2 with TRBJ1-1; no clear D gene. Germline V lookup: CDR1 SGHAT, CDR2 FQNNGV. Trimming cost V 5 bases and J 3 bases, with 13 bases left between them. The CDR3 sequence is 14 residues long. The CDR3 DNA reads TGTGCCAGCAGCACGGGTTTGGTGGACACTGAAGCTTTCTTT. This codes for CASSTGLVDTEAFF.

The table lists this clone with a count of one. V is TRBV4-2 and J is TRBJ2-1; TRBD2 matches 13 bases. Trimming took 0 bases from V and 0 from J; bases not matched to a gene: 17. The length of the CDR3 is 23 residues. Germline V gives CDR1 LGHNA, CDR2 YNFKEQ. CDR3 protein: CASSQDLFVGTSGTVGSYNEQFF. The CDR3 DNA reads as TGTGCCAGCAGCCAAGACCTCTTCGTAGGGACTAGCGGGACGGTTGGCTCCTACAATGAGCAGTTCTTC.

V is TRBV5-4 and J is TRBJ2-1; D is perhaps TRBD2 (7 bases). V lost 0 bases and J 6 bases, leaving 16 bases between the germline ends. Germline V gives CDR1 SGHNT, CDR2 YYREEE (reference sequence). The CDR3 contains 16 residues. CDR3 coding DNA: TGTGCCAGCAGCTTGGGACGGAGTGGGGGGGCCAATGAGCAGTTCTTC. It translates to CASSLGRSGGANEQFF.

The chain recombines TRBV4-2 with TRBJ2-3; perhaps TRBD2 as D (7 bases). Germline V CDR1 and CDR2: LGHNA, YNFKEQ. The V and J ends lost 2 bases and 0 bases respectively, with 21 bases between them. This CDR3 is built from 19 residues. CDR3 sequence reads: CASSQPTSGGAASTDTQYF. Here the CDR3 DNA reads TGTGCCAGCAGCCAACCCACTAGTGGGGGGGCGGCTAGCACAGATACGCAGTATTTT.

The genes are TRBV2 and TRBJ2-3; possibly TRBD2 for D (6 bases). Trimming shortened V by 4 bases and J by 5 bases, and 13 bases separated the two germline ends. This CDR3 is built from 14 residues. Germline lookup yields CDR1 SNHLY and CDR2 FYNNEI. The CDR3 loop is CASSAAGLGDTQYF. CDR3 nucleotides: TGTGCCAGCAGTGCGGCGGGACTCGGAGATACGCAGTATTTT.

Notes on this clone: An end of the junction differs from the germline gene, which may be a read error. This chain connects TRBV5-1 to TRBJ1-2, with TRBD1 as a possible D gene (6 bases). CDR1 and CDR2 (germline): SGHRS, YFSETQ. CDR3 size: 13 residues. CDR3 bases: TGCGCCAGCAGCTTGGTACCAGGGGAAGGCTACCCCTTC. Translation: CASSLVPGEGYPF.

The chain carries TRBV7-9 and TRBJ2-5, with D perhaps matching TRBD2 (6 bases). The J call may be incorrect, as the DNA end agrees better with TRBJ2-7. CDR1 is SEHNR and CDR2 is FQNEAQ in the germline V gene (reference sequence). The CDR3 consists of 15 residues. Here the CDR3 reads CASSGQLAPTYEQYF. CDR3 sequence (DNA): TGTGCCAGCAGCGGTCAGCTAGCGCCTACGTACGAGCAGTACTTC.

As DNA, the CDR3 is TGTGCCTGGAGTGTAACTAGCGGGAGAAGGGTCGGGGGCTCCTACAATGAGCAGTTCTTC. Translated, it gives CAWSVTSGRRVGGSYNEQFF. This chain joins TRBV30 and TRBJ2-1; 11 bases line up with TRBD2. This CDR3 is built from 20 residues. V was clipped by 0 bases and J by 0 bases; unmatched bases: 13. Germline V lookup: CDR1 GTSNPN, CDR2 SVGIG (reference sequence).

The chain uses TRBV5-6 and TRBJ2-2, with D possibly TRBD1 on 5 matching bases. Trimming pared 7 bases from V and 7 bases from J, leaving 17 bases between. The length of the CDR3 is 14 residues. Germline assignment: CDR1 SGHDT and CDR2 YYEEEE. In nucleotides, the CDR3 is TGTGCCAGCTTGTTTGGGCAGGGTATCGGGGAGCTGTTTTTT. As protein: CASLFGQGIGELFF.

This clone turned up a few times. This chain links TRBV4-2 with TRBJ1-4; TRBD1 matches 9 bases. This CDR3 spans 17 amino acids. With V trimmed by 3 bases and J by 0 bases, 5 bases remained unmatched. Germline CDR1 and CDR2: LGHNA and YNFKEQ. The DNA for the CDR3 is TGTGCCAGCAGCCAGGACAGGGGATTGGCAACTAATGAAAAACTGTTTTTT. Protein: CASSQDRGLATNEKLFF.

V is TRBV27 and J is TRBJ2-7; a possible D gene is TRBD2 (6 bases). CDR3 length: 13 residues. Per the germline V gene, CDR1 is MNHEY and CDR2 is SMNVEV (reference sequence). Trimming removed 8 bases from V and 2 bases from J, with 13 bases in between. The CDR3 protein is CASARGSPYEQYF. CDR3 in DNA: TGTGCCAGCGCCCGGGGGAGCCCCTACGAGCAGTACTTC.

The V gene is TRBV11-2, the J gene TRBJ1-1; weak D call: TRBD1 (6 bases). This CDR3 spans 11 amino acids. The V gene's germline CDR1 is SGHAT and CDR2 FQNNGV. V was pared by 4 bases and J by 10 bases, with 10 bases between. CDR3 in amino acids: CASSSQGTAFF. The CDR3 DNA follows: TGTGCCAGCAGCTCGCAGGGGACAGCTTTCTTT.

J is TRBJ2-7 and V is TRBV7-2; 10 bases align to TRBD2. This CDR3 spans 14 amino acids. Germline CDR1 and CDR2: SGHTA and FQGNSA. V gave up 3 bases and J gave up 6 bases; unmatched junction bases: 5. The CDR3 here is CASSLLTSGIEQYF. The CDR3 region has the DNA TGTGCCAGCAGCTTGTTAACTAGCGGGATCGAGCAGTACTTC.

The rearrangement uses TRBV5-6 and TRBJ2-5; D gene uncertain. Near its end, the DNA agrees better with TRBJ2-7, so the J call may be wrong. Germline CDR1 and CDR2: SGHDT and YYEEEE. The CDR3 runs 12 residues. CDR3 nucleotides: TGTGCCAGCACGGCCCTGGGCTACGAGCAGTACTTC. This translates into CASTALGYEQYF.

J is TRBJ2-2 and V is TRBV5-1; D possibly corresponds to TRBD2 (5 bases). Germline assignment: CDR1 SGHRS and CDR2 YFSETQ. Trimming pared 3 bases from V and 2 bases from J, leaving 8 bases between. This CDR3 spans 14 amino acids. CDR3 loop: CASSWGVNTGELFF. Written as DNA, the CDR3 is TGCGCCAGCAGCTGGGGAGTAAACACCGGGGAGCTGTTTTTT.

This clone has only one observation. A single base is all that separates this from a far larger clone, so a read error is likely. This sequence joins TRBV12-5 and TRBJ2-5; D unresolved. The V end was cut by 2 bases, the J end by 1 base, with 8 bases between. Germline V gene lookup returns CDR1 LGHNT and CDR2 FRNRAP. The CDR3 loop spans 14 amino acids. CDR3 nucleotide sequence: TGTGCTAGTGGTTTGAGTCTAGTCCAAGAGACCCAGTACTTC. Amino acid sequence: CASGLSLVQETQYF.

The chain employs TRBV18 and TRBJ2-1; 9 nucleotides align to TRBD1. This CDR3 region has 15 residues. V was clipped by 4 bases and J by 0 bases; unmatched bases: 1. Per germline, CDR1 KGHSH and CDR2 LQKENI. CDR3 protein: CASSRQGGSYNEQFF. As DNA, the CDR3 is TGTGCCAGCTCACGACAGGGGGGCTCCTACAATGAGCAGTTCTTC.

The rearrangement links TRBV5-1 to TRBJ1-3, with D tentatively TRBD1 (6 bases). Per germline, CDR1 SGHRS and CDR2 YFSETQ. Trimming pared 4 bases from V and 4 bases from J, leaving 15 bases between. The CDR3 has 15 residues. The chain's CDR3 is CASSSEGVGGNTIYF. The CDR3 region has the DNA TGCGCCAGCAGCAGCGAGGGGGTGGGAGGAAACACCATATATTTT.

The rearrangement joins TRBV19 to TRBJ1-1, with D possibly matching TRBD1 (6 bases). V gave up 1 base and J gave up 3 bases, with 9 bases separating them. Germline values: CDR1 LNHDA, CDR2 SQIVND (reference sequence). The CDR3 contains 14 residues. CDR3 sequence (DNA): TGTGCCAGTAGTATAGTAGCAGGGGACACTGAAGCTTTCTTT. Translated, it gives CASSIVAGDTEAFF.

This clone was seen a few times. V is TRBV7-6 and J is TRBJ1-2, with TRBD1 as a possible D gene (6 bases). The CDR3 sequence is 13 residues long. The V end was cut by 5 bases, the J end by 3 bases, with 10 bases between. From germline, CDR1 is SGHVS and CDR2 FNYEAQ. The CDR3, as DNA: TGTGCCAGCAGCCCGGACAGTCACTATGGCTACACCTTC. This codes for CASSPDSHYGYTF.

The V call is TRBV28, the J call TRBJ1-5; the D gene is possibly TRBD1 (5 bases). The CDR3 runs 16 residues. The V gene lost 5 bases and the J gene lost 0 bases, with 14 bases spanning the gap. CDR1 and CDR2 from the germline V gene are MDHEN and SYDVKM. The CDR3: CASSPPGLSSNQPQHF. The CDR3 DNA reads as TGTGCCAGCAGTCCGCCGGGACTGAGTAGCAATCAGCCCCAGCATTTT.

The chain links TRBV5-5 to TRBJ1-5; D might be TRBD1 (5 bases). V was pared by 1 base and J by 11 bases, with 10 bases between. The length of the CDR3 is 12 residues. Germline V gene sequence: CDR1 SGHKS, CDR2 YYEKEE (reference sequence). The CDR3 DNA sequence: TGTGCCAGCAGCTTGTGGGGCGAGGCCCAGCATTTT. Translating gives CASSLWGEAQHF.